This T cell receptor beta chain was sequenced in a study of shared clonotypes between healthy human individuals. Cells designated naive CD8 were CD45RO-negative and were positively selected for CCR7, with terminally differentiated effector memory CD45RA+ cells excluded. The germline V gene encodes CDR1 MNHEY and CDR2 SMNVEV (reference sequence). Trimming left V 2 bases short and J 0 bases short, with 7 bases between. The CDR3 is made up of 14 amino acids. Profiling relied on immunoSEQ multiplex PCR, and the TCRdb table lists in-frame clones only, not all of them. This sample yields millions of clones, of which approximately 95% are seen a single time; more than 0.95% belongs to the top ten.

Sequences were obtained from naive CD8+ T cells sorted from blood. The TCR originated in a man younger than 35 in good health. The V call is TRBV27, the J call TRBJ1-1, with D unclear. The CDR3 bases are TGTGCCAGCAGTTTACAACAGATGAACACTGAAGCTTTCTTT. Its translation is CASSLQQMNTEAFF.